This T cell receptor beta chain originates from a study of graft-versus-host responses after intestinal transplantation. Study results and limitations: Patients with graft-donor T cell macrochimerism had high graft-versus-host to host-versus-graft clonal ratios in allografts. Recipient bone marrow held GvH clones, some seen earlier in ileum or blood. The highest levels of circulating GvH clones went along with early declines in HvG clones after transplant.

Points on this clone: The antigen remains unidentified.

Graft tissue was processed to release intraepithelial and lamina propria lymphocytes. Germline assignment: CDR1 MNHEY and CDR2 SMNVEV (reference sequence). Trimming removed 4 bases at V and 0 bases at J, with 7 bases between. The CDR3 has 14 amino acids. Only in-frame clones appear in the TCRdb table, and some are missing; sequencing was by immunoSEQ multiplex PCR. The sample comprises 15,000 to 20,000 clones, around 76% of which are singletons, and around 8.2% rests with the top ten. The source material was ileum tissue, sampled about 3 weeks after intestinal transplant. This receptor was obtained from a human patient who received an intestinal transplant, so some T cells may come from the graft donor. The chain is built from TRBV27 and TRBJ1-3; D ambiguous. CDR3 DNA: TGTGCCAGCAGTTCCTCAGTCTCTGGAAACACCATATATTTT. The encoded protein is CASSSSVSGNTIYF.